A selection of T cell receptor beta chains follows, all from one sample in a study of cytomegalovirus exposure and HLA in healthy donors. Libraries were prepared by immunoSEQ multiplex PCR; TCRdb keeps only in-frame clonotypes and omits some of them. Among 75,000 to 100,000 clones, roughly 73% were seen once, and the ten largest hold under 4.5%. The sequenced sample consisted of PBMCs. These receptors all stem from a man aged 40-50 years in good health and CMV-seronegative. CDR3s include the opening cysteine and the closing phenylalanine or tryptophan. A D gene is named only where the DNA matches it firmly. Size is stated for part of the rows, as once, few or many counts, or as a class when the clone is expanded.

d_gene	abundance	v_gene	j_gene	CDR3nt	CDR3aa
TRBD2	NA	TRBV9	TRBJ2-5	TGTGCCAGCAGCGTAGACCGAGGCGGGGGCCAAGAGACCCAGTACTTC	CASSVDRGGGQETQYF
NA	NA	TRBV19	TRBJ2-2	TGTGCCAGTAGCGCCGCAGGGGTCACCGGGGAGCTGTTTTTT	CASSAAGVTGELFF
TRBD1	NA	TRBV7-2	TRBJ2-2	TGTGCCAGCAGCGGATGGGACAGGGGTCGATCGGGGGAGCTGTTTTTT	CASSGWDRGRSGELFF
TRBD1	NA	TRBV5-6	TRBJ1-2	TGTGCCAGCAGCTTTCTTCTCGAACAGGGGTGGATTAGCTATGGCTACACCTTC	CASSFLLEQGWISYGYTF
TRBD1	few	TRBV25-1	TRBJ1-5	TGTGCCAGCAGTGACGACAGGGGGACGGGACAGCCCCAGCATTTT	CASSDDRGTGQPQHF
TRBD2	few	TRBV27	TRBJ2-1	TGTGCCAGCAGCCCGGGACTAGCGGTTATGCAGTTCTTC	CASSPGLAVMQFF
NA	NA	TRBV10-3	TRBJ1-1	TGTGCCATCAGTGAGCCGCATCTTGGGTCGGGCACTGAAGCTTTCTTT	CAISEPHLGSGTEAFF
NA	NA	TRBV28	TRBJ2-7	TGTGCCAGCAGTTTTGGAGAAACCTACGAGCAGTACTTC	CASSFGETYEQYF
NA	NA	TRBV30	TRBJ2-7	TGTGCCTGGAGTGTATATCGGGGGACCTCCTACGAGCAGTACTTC	CAWSVYRGTSYEQYF
NA	NA	TRBV2	TRBJ1-1	TGTGCCAGCTTCTACACTGAAGCTTTCTTT	CASFYTEAFF
TRBD1	NA	TRBV6-1	TRBJ1-5	TGTGCCAGCACTATCGGGACAGGGGCGGGGCAGCCCCAGCATTTT	CASTIGTGAGQPQHF
TRBD1	NA	TRBV4-2	TRBJ2-2	TGTGCCAGCAAAAGGGGGACAGGGGACACCGGGGAGCTGTTTTTT	CASKRGTGDTGELFF
NA	NA	TRBV5-5	TRBJ2-3	TGTGCCAGCAGCCCGGGAAGATTCTATACCACAGATACGCAGTATTTT	CASSPGRFYTTDTQYF
NA	NA	TRBV7-8	TRBJ2-1	TGTGCCAGCAGCGCCGACTACCTAACATCCTACAATGAGCAGTTCTTC	CASSADYLTSYNEQFF
NA	few	TRBV2	TRBJ2-2	TGTGCCAGCAGTGAAGCCCCCACGAACACCGGGGAGCTGTTTTTT	CASSEAPTNTGELFF
TRBD1	NA	TRBV27	TRBJ2-7	TGTGCCAGCACCTCTCTGGGGACAGGGGGCCACGAGCAGTACTTC	CASTSLGTGGHEQYF
NA	NA	TRBV6-1	TRBJ2-1	TGTGCCAGCATTAGGGGCCATGAGCAGTTCTTC	CASIRGHEQFF
TRBD1	NA	TRBV6-6	TRBJ1-4	TGTGCCAGCAGACCCCCGGGACAGGGAGGTGAAAAACTGTTTTTT	CASRPPGQGGEKLFF
NA	NA	TRBV28	TRBJ2-5	TGTGCCAGCACCCTCGTCGAGGGGGGGGAACAAGAGACCCAGTACTTC	CASTLVEGGEQETQYF
NA	NA	TRBV5-4	TRBJ1-4	TGTGCCAGCAGCCTAGCGGCATCCAATGAAAAACTGTTTTTT	CASSLAASNEKLFF
NA	NA	TRBV2	TRBJ2-5	TGTGCCAGCAGGAGGGACACTCAAGAGACCCAGTACTTC	CASRRDTQETQYF
NA	NA	TRBV6-5	TRBJ2-5	TGTGCCAGCAGTTACTCTGGGGGGGCGGGGACCCAGTACTTC	CASSYSGGAGTQYF
TRBD1	NA	TRBV15	TRBJ1-4	TGTGCCACCAGCAGAACCGGGACAGGGCTCAGTGAAAAACTGTTTTTT	CATSRTGTGLSEKLFF
TRBD2	NA	TRBV2	TRBJ2-7	TGTGCCAGCAGACGACTAGCGGGGGCTTCCTACGAGCAGTACTTC	CASRRLAGASYEQYF
NA	NA	TRBV27	TRBJ2-7	TGTGCCAGCAGTCCGAATGGCGGGGGCCACGAGCAGTACTTC	CASSPNGGGHEQYF
NA	NA	TRBV29-1	TRBJ1-1	TGCAGCTTTTTCGGGTGGGGGAGGAAATCCGGGGACACTGAAGCTTTCTTT	CSFFGWGRKSGDTEAFF
NA	few	TRBV20-1	TRBJ2-1	TGCAGGAAGAGAGAGCAGTTCTTC	CRKREQFF
NA	NA	TRBV4-1	TRBJ2-7	TGCGCCAGCAGCCAACCCAGGCAGGAAGCCTACGAGCAGTACTTC	CASSQPRQEAYEQYF
NA	NA	TRBV6-5	TRBJ1-5	TGTGCCAGCAGTTACTCGAGAGGACAGCCCCAGCATTTT	CASSYSRGQPQHF
NA	NA	TRBV2	TRBJ2-5	TGTGCCAGCAGTGCCCGGAATAGCCAAGAGAACCAGTACTTC	CASSARNSQENQYF
TRBD1	few	TRBV4-3	TRBJ2-1	TGCGCCAGCAGCCAAGCGAAAACAGGGGACCTCTACAATGAGCAGTTCTTC	CASSQAKTGDLYNEQFF
TRBD1	once	TRBV28	TRBJ1-2	TGTGCCAGCAGTGACAGGGGTGGCTACACCTTC	CASSDRGGYTF
NA	NA	TRBV18	TRBJ1-4	TGTGCCAGCTCACCGGAGTTTGTAGATGAAAAACTGTTTTTT	CASSPEFVDEKLFF
TRBD1	NA	TRBV9	TRBJ1-1	TGTGCCAGCAGCGTAGACCCAGGGGGCAACACTGAAGCTTTCTTT	CASSVDPGGNTEAFF
NA	NA	TRBV5-1	TRBJ1-4	TGCGCCAGCAGCTCGGGACATAATACTAATGAAAAACTGTTTTTT	CASSSGHNTNEKLFF
NA	NA	TRBV5-1	TRBJ2-1	TGCGCCAGCAGCCCCGGTGACAGTGGGTCCTACAATGAGCAGTTCTTC	CASSPGDSGSYNEQFF
NA	NA	TRBV18	TRBJ2-7	TGTGCCAGCTCACCACGGAAGGAGCACGAGCAGTACTTC	CASSPRKEHEQYF
NA	once	TRBV5-4	TRBJ1-3	TGTGCCACCTACGGGACTCCCGGCTCTGGAAACACCATATATTTT	CATYGTPGSGNTIYF
TRBD2	NA	TRBV6-6	TRBJ2-1	TGTGCCAGCAGTTTCCGGCGGGGGGCGGCCCACAATGAGCAGTTCTTC	CASSFRRGAAHNEQFF
NA	NA	TRBV5-4	TRBJ1-2	TGTGCCAGCAGCTTGTACAGCTATGGCTACACCTTC	CASSLYSYGYTF
NA	NA	TRBV27	TRBJ1-6	TGTGCCAGCAGTTTACGGTCAGGTGTCTACTATAATTCACCCCTCCACTTT	CASSLRSGVYYNSPLHF
TRBD1	once	TRBV15	TRBJ2-2	TGTGCCACCGGACGCGACAGGGTCGACACCGGGGAGCTGCTTTTT	CATGRDRVDTGELLF
TRBD2	NA	TRBV10-1	TRBJ2-1	TGCGCCAGCACGAAGACTAGCGGGGGGATTAGGAATGAGCAGTTCTTC	CASTKTSGGIRNEQFF
NA	NA	TRBV6-1	TRBJ2-3	TGTGCCACTGCCCCCGAGGGGGCAGATACGCAGTATTTT	CATAPEGADTQYF
NA	few	TRBV6-1	TRBJ2-5	TGTGCCAGCAGTGCTAGCCTCCAAGAGACCCAGTACTTC	CASSASLQETQYF
TRBD1	NA	TRBV7-8	TRBJ1-1	TGTGCCAGCAGCTTAGGCTTGGGACAGGGGCTAGAAGCTTTCTTT	CASSLGLGQGLEAFF
NA	NA	TRBV5-6	TRBJ2-7	TGTGCCAGCAGCTTCGGGGGAAGCTCCTACGAGCAGTACTTC	CASSFGGSSYEQYF
TRBD2	NA	TRBV7-7	TRBJ2-1	TGTGCCAGCAGCTTAGTTGGCGGGGGGAACAATGAGCAGTTCTTC	CASSLVGGGNNEQFF
TRBD2	NA	TRBV5-1	TRBJ2-7	TGCGCCAGCAGCTTGGGGCTAGCGGCGGGGGAGCAGTACTTC	CASSLGLAAGEQYF
NA	NA	TRBV7-2	TRBJ1-1	TGTGCCAGCAGCTACTCGGCGGGGAACACTGAAGCTTTCTTT	CASSYSAGNTEAFF
NA	NA	TRBV7-9	TRBJ1-4	TGTGCCAGCAGCTCCTCAGGGGCGAAAGAAAAACTGTTTTTT	CASSSSGAKEKLFF
TRBD2	NA	TRBV5-4	TRBJ2-5	TGTGCCAGCAGCCGGACTAGCGGGGGGCACGGGGAGACCCAGTACTTC	CASSRTSGGHGETQYF